This TCR beta chain was sequenced during a study of PD-L1 blockade in urothelial cancer. As for the study in general: Beginning at some point between 2013 and 2014, patients received atezolizumab, given as 1,200 mg intravenously every 3 weeks. Blood-derived samples held a median about 130,000 T cells. General study results and limits: Pretreatment peripheral blood TCR clonality that fell below the median predicted better survival among the patients studied.

Turning to this clone: Its antigen is still unknown.

The CDR3 length is 13 residues. V was clipped by 3 bases and J by 2 bases, with 7 bases between them. Germline lookup yields CDR1 SGHNT and CDR2 YENEEA. Time point defined: pretreatment peripheral blood. Clones were read by immunoSEQ multiplex PCR, and TCRdb kept only the in-frame ones, dropping some. The sample includes some 120,000 clones, about 81% of them seen just once. The sample in question was PBMCs, obtained around atezolizumab (anti-PD-L1) treatment. The TCR comes from a man in his fifties or sixties with urothelial cancer. The rearrangement links TRBV11-3 to TRBJ2-5; tentative D call: TRBD1 (5 bases). CDR3: CASSLGPQETQYF. DNA for the CDR3: TGTGCCAGCAGCTTGGGGCCACAAGAGACCCAGTACTTC.